The 19 T cell receptor beta chains given below trace back to one sample, sequenced in a study of shared clonotypes between healthy human individuals. TCRdb's copy holds only in-frame clones and misses some; the assay was immunoSEQ multiplex PCR. The data hold about 2.5 million clones, with around 92% observed a single time. The source material was naive CD4+ T cells from PBMCs. As for subset: CD45RA+ positively selected. The receptors were gathered from a young man in good health. Some clones in this sample may be carry-over from other donors' samples.

The gene calls are TRBV10-3 and TRBJ1-1; D call uncertain. V lost 4 bases and J 0 bases, leaving 6 bases between the germline ends. This CDR3 comprises 13 residues. Germline values: CDR1 ENHRY, CDR2 SYGVKD. The CDR3 spells CAISAQLNTEAFF. As DNA, the CDR3 is TGTGCCATCAGTGCACAGTTGAACACTGAAGCTTTCTTT.

This rearrangement joins TRBV5-1 to TRBJ1-2; 7 nucleotides align to TRBD1. V shed 1 base and J 7 bases; nucleotides not matched to a gene: 4. Germline CDR1 and CDR2: SGHRS and YFSETQ. The CDR3 sequence is 13 residues long. Here the CDR3 reads CASSLQGVSGYTF. In DNA, the CDR3 is TGCGCCAGCAGCTTGCAGGGGGTGAGTGGCTACACCTTC.

The chain has TRBV19 and TRBJ2-1; D is tentatively TRBD1 or TRBD2 (5 bases each). CDR1 is LNHDA, CDR2 SQIVND, per germline (reference sequence). V was shortened by 5 bases and J by 13 bases, with 15 bases between the two germline ends. CDR3 length equals 12 residues. Here the CDR3 DNA reads TGTGCCAGTAGTTCTCAGGGACGGGTCCAGTTCTTC. This translates into CASSSQGRVQFF.

This clone appeared once. This rearrangement joins TRBV4-3 to TRBJ1-5; 8 nucleotides line up with TRBD1. The ends lost 1 base at V and 4 bases at J; junction bases unmatched: 3. The CDR3 contains 15 residues. Germline CDR1 is LGHNA and CDR2 is YSLEER. The CDR3 sequence: CASSQVDRGNQPQHF. In DNA form, the CDR3 reads TGCGCCAGCAGCCAAGTCGACAGGGGAAATCAGCCCCAGCATTTT.

V gene TRBV2 combines with J gene TRBJ2-3; maybe TRBD1 (6 bases). The germline CDR1 and CDR2 sequences are SNHLY and FYNNEI. The CDR3 sequence is 16 residues long. V was cut by 7 bases and J by 6 bases, with 23 bases left in between. CDR3 nucleotide sequence: TGTGCCAGCATCGGTCAGGGGAAATGGCGTAGGGATACGCAGTATTTT. It yields the protein CASIGQGKWRRDTQYF.

This chain joins TRBV5-1 and TRBJ2-7; D is unresolved. CDR1 and CDR2 from the germline V gene are SGHRS and YFSETQ. Trimming pared 0 bases from V and 6 bases from J, leaving 10 bases between. The CDR3 contains 13 residues. The CDR3 region has the DNA TGCGCCAGCAGCTTGGTAGGTCTTTCCGAGCAGTACTTC. This sequence encodes CASSLVGLSEQYF.

The chain uses TRBV30 and TRBJ1-2, with D maybe TRBD1 (6 bases). The CDR3 sequence is 11 residues long. Per germline, CDR1 GTSNPN and CDR2 SVGIG (reference sequence). V lost 2 bases to trimming and J lost 8 bases, with 9 bases between them. CDR3 region: CAWSPGVGYTF. The CDR3 region has the DNA TGTGCCTGGAGTCCAGGGGTAGGCTACACCTTC.

In its sample, this clone was seen once. The chain couples TRBV15 to TRBJ2-1; TRBD2 agrees at 13 bases. The trim removed 5 bases at V and 3 bases at J, leaving 4 bases unmatched. CDR3 size: 16 residues. The germline CDR1 and CDR2 sequences are LNHNV and YYDKDF (reference sequence). CDR3 loop: CATSGGLAGDYNEQFF. The CDR3 DNA sequence: TGTGCCACCAGCGGAGGACTAGCGGGAGACTACAATGAGCAGTTCTTC.

There are a few counts of this clone. The chain uses TRBV10-3 and TRBJ2-2, with D maybe TRBD1 (6 bases). CDR3 length: 13 amino acids. Trimming removed 10 bases from V and 3 bases from J, with 12 bases in between. The germline gives CDR1 ENHRY, CDR2 SYGVKD. The CDR3 sequence is CATSGVDTGELFF. As DNA, the CDR3 is TGTGCCACCTCAGGGGTTGACACCGGGGAGCTGTTTTTT.

As regards this clone: This same CDR3 is encoded by further DNA sequences in the sample. V and J are TRBV28 and TRBJ1-2; no definite D call. This CDR3 is 12 amino acids long. The germline V and J ends were trimmed by 3 bases and 2 bases, with 4 bases remaining between them. Germline V gene sequence: CDR1 MDHEN, CDR2 SYDVKM. CDR3 bases: TGTGCCAGCAGTTTTAGAAACTATGGCTACACCTTC. Translation: CASSFRNYGYTF.

This clone has just a few counts. This chain joins TRBV30 and TRBJ1-1; no reliable D call. Germline CDR1 GTSNPN, CDR2 SVGIG (reference sequence). The CDR3 covers 13 residues. V was cut by 0 bases and J by 7 bases, with 12 bases left in between. The CDR3 DNA follows: TGTGCCTGGAGTGTAATGGGGTGGGGTGAAGCTTTCTTT. Translated, it gives CAWSVMGWGEAFF.

The chain couples TRBV15 to TRBJ1-2, with D possibly being TRBD1 (6 bases). The CDR3 extends over 15 amino acids. The germline gives CDR1 LNHNV, CDR2 YYDKDF (reference sequence). Trimming took off 0 bases at V and 8 bases at J, with 16 bases between the two ends. The chain's CDR3 is CATSRDSGGPLGYTF. The CDR3 nucleotides read TGTGCCACCAGCAGAGATAGCGGGGGCCCCCTCGGCTACACCTTC.

V and J are TRBV7-8 and TRBJ1-2; D might be TRBD1 (6 bases). V lost 1 base and J 4 bases, leaving 13 bases between the germline ends. CDR1 is SGHVS and CDR2 is FQNEAQ in the germline V gene. CDR3 size: 15 residues. The CDR3 loop reads CASSLGQTGSYGYTF. The CDR3, as DNA: TGTGCCAGCAGCTTAGGACAGACAGGTTCCTATGGCTACACCTTC.

This sequence joins TRBV6-5 and TRBJ1-5; D remains unclear. In germline, CDR1 is MNHEY, CDR2 SVGAGI. The CDR3 consists of 13 residues. The V end lost 6 bases, the J end lost 5 bases, and 11 bases lay between the germline ends. The CDR3 DNA reads as TGTGCCAGCAGCGGGGATAGGTATCAGCCCCAGCATTTT. Its protein product is CASSGDRYQPQHF.

This clone was counted once. V gene TRBV6-5 combines with J gene TRBJ1-1; 8 nucleotides line up with TRBD1. The J segment lost 6 bases and the V segment lost 4 bases, leaving 7 bases of the junction unmatched. CDR1 MNHEY and CDR2 SVGAGI come from the germline V gene. The CDR3 runs to 14 residues. The DNA for the CDR3 is TGTGCCAGCAGTTCCACAGGGGGTACCGCTGAAGCTTTCTTT. Its translation: CASSSTGGTAEAFF.

As to this clone: The sample contains more than one DNA sequence encoding this CDR3. CDR3 coding DNA: TGCGCCAGCAGCTTGGGCCAGGGGGAAGAGACCCAGTACTTC. Its translation: CASSLGQGEETQYF. The V and J genes are TRBV5-1 and TRBJ2-5, with 7 bases aligning to TRBD1. The V segment lost 0 bases and the J segment 3 bases; nucleotides outside the gene matches: 2. Germline V gene lookup returns CDR1 SGHRS and CDR2 YFSETQ. The CDR3 is made up of 14 amino acids.

This clone is a singleton in its sample. The CDR3 nucleotides read TGTGCCAGCAGCACCGACAGAGTGATCGGAAACACCATATATTTT. Encoded protein: CASSTDRVIGNTIYF. The genes are TRBV11-2 and TRBJ1-3, with a possible D match to TRBD1 (5 bases). This CDR3 spans 15 amino acids. With 5 bases removed from V and 4 bases from J, the gap between germline ends came to 15 bases. Germline V gene lookup returns CDR1 SGHAT and CDR2 FQNNGV.

This clone is a singleton in its sample. This chain joins TRBV19 and TRBJ1-5; weak D call: TRBD1 (6 bases). Germline CDR1 LNHDA, CDR2 SQIVND (reference sequence). The V gene lost 5 bases and the J gene lost 3 bases, with 17 bases spanning the gap. The CDR3 sequence is 16 residues long. CDR3 coding DNA: TGTGCCAGTAGTCAAACAGGGTTGGGCTCCAATCAGCCCCAGCATTTT. It is translated as CASSQTGLGSNQPQHF. The variable domain in full, completed from reference TRBV19 and TRBJ1-5, reads DGGITQSPKYLFRKEGQNVTLSCEQNLNHDAMYWYRQDPGQGLRLIYYSQIVNDFQKGDIAEGYSVSREKKESFPLTVTSAQKNPTAFYLCASSQTGLGSNQPQHFGDGTRLSIL.

A note on this clone: This sample also contains other DNA sequences that code for the same CDR3. V is TRBV7-9 and J is TRBJ1-1, with unresolved D. The V gene's germline CDR1 is SEHNR and CDR2 FQNEAQ (reference sequence). This CDR3 spans 14 amino acids. Trimming took 2 bases from V and 2 from J, leaving 9 bases between them. Here the CDR3 reads CASSLSGLNTEAFF. The CDR3 DNA reads TGTGCCAGCAGCTTAAGTGGACTCAACACTGAAGCTTTCTTT.